The clone carrying this TCR beta chain was counted only a few times. The antigen is undetermined. This record belongs to a study of T cells in Graves' hyperthyroidism and ophthalmopathy. Study summary: Specimen type is peripheral blood, collected at initial diagnosis prior to any treatment. Whole-study results and caveats: Blood held most thyroid clonotypes expanded above 0.001 frequency.

Diagnosis relied on clinical symptoms, serum thyroxine and TRAb, thyroid ultrasound and orbital computed tomography. The PBMCs were sourced from fresh peripheral blood (10 ml). The CDR3 regions of TCR beta were amplified from RNA transcripts. Researchers ran a first-round RT-PCR on the TCR CDR3 using the HTBI primer set. TCRdb passed the multiplex PCR reads through MiXCR, listing each CDR3 protein once. This table holds 500,000 to 750,000 distinct CDR3 sequences, around 14% found once. With 5 bases removed from V and 1 base from J, the gap between germline ends came to 9 bases. In germline, CDR1 is SGHTA, CDR2 FQGNSA. The CDR3 is made up of 14 amino acids.

The sequenced sample was blood. The gene calls are TRBV7-2 and TRBJ2-1; TRBD2 is a possible D gene (5 bases). This TCR came from a woman under 40 with Graves' hyperthyroidism. DNA for the CDR3: TGTGCCAGCAGCGCCCGAGGGTCCTACAATGAGCAGTTCTTC. Amino acid sequence: CASSARGSYNEQFF.